Listed here are 17 T cell receptor beta chains from one sample, sequenced in a study of shared clonotypes between healthy human individuals (dated by TCRdb to the early 2020s). The library was made by the immunoSEQ multiplex PCR assay. Not all clones reach the TCRdb copy of this immuneACCESS table, which keeps in-frame sequences only. Checked studies attribute under half of the gap to unresolved V genes and leave the rest unexplained. Counted in this sample were 2 million to 2.5 million clones; just under 95% of them appeared once. The ten largest make up approximately 0.41% of the sample. Sequenced material: naive CD4+ T cells from PBMCs. Reading the label with the study, this specimen's cell subset or site is: CD45RA+ positively selected. These receptors were obtained from a man aged 18 to 35 in good health. Some clones in this sample may be carry-over from other donors' samples.

The chain has TRBV19 and TRBJ2-7, with D possibly being TRBD1 (6 bases). V lost 6 bases, J lost 0 bases, and 15 bases lay in between. The V gene's germline CDR1 is LNHDA and CDR2 SQIVND (reference sequence). There are 15 residues in the CDR3. DNA of the CDR3: TGTGCCAGTAGATACAGGGCCAGGGGCTCCTACGAGCAGTACTTC. Protein: CASRYRARGSYEQYF.

The chain carries TRBV29-1 and TRBJ1-1; D unclear. The CDR3 length is 13 residues. V was shortened by 4 bases and J by 5 bases, with 14 bases between the two germline ends. Germline V gene lookup returns CDR1 SQVTM and CDR2 ANQGSEA. The CDR3 is CSVVGSYLTEAFF. The CDR3 coding sequence is TGCAGCGTTGTGGGGAGTTACCTAACTGAAGCTTTCTTT. The full variable domain, rest sourced from reference TRBV29-1 and TRBJ1-1, is SAVISQKPSRDICQRGTSLTIQCQVDSQVTMMFWYRQQPGQSLTLIATANQGSEATYESGFVIDKFPISRPNLTFSTLTVSNMSPEDSSIYLCSVVGSYLTEAFFGQGTRLTVV.

The rearrangement uses TRBV27 and TRBJ2-7; perhaps TRBD1 as D (5 bases). The germline V gene has CDR1 MNHEY and CDR2 SMNVEV (reference sequence). This CDR3 contains 14 residues. V was cut by 5 bases and J by 4 bases, with 15 bases left in between. Here the CDR3 reads CASSPLRQSYEQYF. CDR3 DNA: TGTGCCAGCAGTCCCCTAAGACAGTCTTACGAGCAGTACTTC.

The chain links TRBV30 to TRBJ2-7; D is unclear. The CDR3 is made up of 13 amino acids. Trimming removed 7 bases from V and 3 bases from J, with 16 bases in between. Per germline, CDR1 GTSNPN and CDR2 SVGIG (reference sequence). DNA for the CDR3: TGTGCCTCTTCTCCCATGGGCAGCTACGAGCAGTACTTC. Protein sequence: CASSPMGSYEQYF. The full variable domain, with the rest looked up from reference TRBV30 and TRBJ2-7, is SQTIHQWPATLVQPVGSPLSLECTVEGTSNPNLYWYRQAAGRGLQLLFYSVGIGQISSEVPQNLSASRPQDRQFILSSKKLLLSDSGFYLCASSPMGSYEQYFGPGTRLTVT.

The rearrangement joins TRBV9 to TRBJ2-5, with 16 bases that match TRBD2. Per germline, CDR1 SGDLS and CDR2 YYNGEE. There are 17 residues in the CDR3. Germline trimming cut 3 bases from V and 5 bases from J; bases unmatched to any gene: 7. This chain's CDR3 is CASSAGTSGRAEETQYF. The CDR3 DNA follows: TGTGCCAGCAGCGCCGGGACTAGCGGGAGGGCCGAGGAGACCCAGTACTTC.

The chain is built from TRBV28 and TRBJ2-1; 14 bases align to TRBD2. The ends lost 3 bases at V and 10 bases at J; junction bases unmatched: 26. In germline, CDR1 is MDHEN, CDR2 SYDVKM. The CDR3 contains 22 residues. CDR3: CASSFFPWGGLAGVINTGEQFF. CDR3 coding DNA: TGTGCCAGCAGTTTCTTCCCCTGGGGGGGACTAGCGGGAGTTATAAATACGGGAGAGCAGTTCTTC.

On this clone itself: Different DNA sequences within this sample yield the same CDR3. The genes are TRBV6-1 and TRBJ1-2; D call uncertain. V shed 0 bases and J shed 4 bases, with 9 bases lying between them. Germline V gene lookup returns CDR1 MNHNS and CDR2 SASEGT. The CDR3 runs 14 residues. In DNA, the CDR3 is TGTGCCAGCAGTGAAGCGCGGACGGTCTATGGCTACACCTTC. This gives the protein CASSEARTVYGYTF.

The J gene is TRBJ2-1, the V gene TRBV7-3; 8 positions agree with TRBD2. With 5 bases clipped from V and 9 bases from J, the junction kept 21 bases outside the gene matches. CDR1 and CDR2 (germline): SGHTA, FQGTGA. CDR3 size: 18 residues. CDR3 nucleotide sequence: TGTGCCAGCAGCCGACATGGAAGAAGCGGGAGTCTAGAGTTTGAGCAGTTCTTC. Its translation: CASSRHGRSGSLEFEQFF.

The gene calls are TRBV5-4 and TRBJ2-2, with TRBD2 identical over 12 bases. This CDR3 spans 15 amino acids. CDR1 and CDR2 from the germline V gene are SGHNT and YYREEE (reference sequence). V shed 4 bases, J shed 4 bases, and the junction held 2 bases outside the gene matches. CDR3 DNA: TGTGCCAGCAGCCCGACTAGCGGGAGCACCGGGGAGCTGTTTTTT. This codes for CASSPTSGSTGELFF.

This clone came up once. The V and J genes are TRBV6-6 and TRBJ2-7; 13 bases are shared with TRBD2. The CDR3 consists of 16 residues. V lost 6 bases, J lost 4 bases, and 9 bases stayed unmatched. Germline CDR1 reads MNHNY; CDR2 reads SVGAGI (reference sequence). CDR3 region: CASSRTSGSPEYEQYF. The CDR3 nucleotides read TGTGCCAGCAGCAGGACTAGCGGGAGTCCAGAGTACGAGCAGTACTTC.

This chain uses TRBV5-1 with TRBJ2-5, with 7 bases fitting TRBD1. CDR1 is SGHRS, CDR2 YFSETQ, per germline. V was clipped by 2 bases and J by 5 bases; unmatched bases: 6. The CDR3 runs to 14 residues. The CDR3 sequence is CASSFQGDGETQYF. CDR3 bases: TGCGCCAGCAGCTTCCAGGGGGACGGGGAGACCCAGTACTTC.

V and J are TRBV7-2 and TRBJ2-7, with a tentative D call TRBD1 (5 bases). Germline CDR1 SGHTA, CDR2 FQGNSA. This CDR3 contains 12 residues. V was cut by 4 bases and J by 5 bases, with 9 bases left in between. The CDR3 nucleotides read TGTGCCAGCAGCTCCAGGGTAAACGAGCAGTACTTC. Translated, it gives CASSSRVNEQYF.

The J gene is TRBJ1-5, the V gene TRBV19; TRBD1 matches at 7 bases. The V and J ends lost 8 bases and 3 bases, in that order; junction bases with no gene match: 13. This CDR3 spans 16 amino acids. Germline loops: CDR1 LNHDA, CDR2 SQIVND (reference sequence). CDR3 sequence reads: CASRSGQYSFNQPQHF. DNA of the CDR3: TGTGCCAGTCGGTCGGGACAGTACTCTTTCAATCAGCCCCAGCATTTT.

The gene calls are TRBV6-1 and TRBJ2-7, with 8 bases fitting TRBD2. CDR3 length equals 16 residues. Per germline, CDR1 MNHNS and CDR2 SASEGT. The V gene end was trimmed by 1 base and the J gene end by 2 bases; junction bases not matched to a gene: 7. CDR3 DNA: TGTGCCAGCAGTGAAGGTTCGGGGGGGGCCCCCTACGAGCAGTACTTC. It translates to CASSEGSGGAPYEQYF.

The chain combines TRBV5-1 with TRBJ2-7; D ambiguous. Germline V gene lookup returns CDR1 SGHRS and CDR2 YFSETQ. Deletions cut 3 bases from V and 3 bases from J, with 13 bases between. This CDR3 is 14 amino acids long. CDR3 sequence (DNA): TGCGCCAGCAGCTCCCCCGGCTTTGGCTACGAGCAGTACTTC. It encodes CASSSPGFGYEQYF.

The rearrangement uses TRBV5-6 and TRBJ1-2; 8 bases are shared with TRBD1. CDR1 and CDR2 (germline): SGHDT, YYEEEE. The CDR3 is made up of 15 amino acids. V lost 0 bases and J lost 8; bases outside the gene matches: 9. The CDR3, as DNA: TGTGCCAGCAGCTTGGCCGGGGCAGGGGGCGCGGGCTACACCTTC. As protein: CASSLAGAGGAGYTF.

In nucleotides, the CDR3 is TGTGCCAGCAGTTCCCCCGGGAACTACGAGCAGTACTTC. It specifies CASSSPGNYEQYF. J is TRBJ2-7 and V is TRBV6-5; D is possibly TRBD2 (5 bases). Germline CDR1 MNHEY, CDR2 SVGAGI. This CDR3 is 13 amino acids long. The V gene lost 4 bases and the J gene lost 3 bases, with 10 bases spanning the gap.